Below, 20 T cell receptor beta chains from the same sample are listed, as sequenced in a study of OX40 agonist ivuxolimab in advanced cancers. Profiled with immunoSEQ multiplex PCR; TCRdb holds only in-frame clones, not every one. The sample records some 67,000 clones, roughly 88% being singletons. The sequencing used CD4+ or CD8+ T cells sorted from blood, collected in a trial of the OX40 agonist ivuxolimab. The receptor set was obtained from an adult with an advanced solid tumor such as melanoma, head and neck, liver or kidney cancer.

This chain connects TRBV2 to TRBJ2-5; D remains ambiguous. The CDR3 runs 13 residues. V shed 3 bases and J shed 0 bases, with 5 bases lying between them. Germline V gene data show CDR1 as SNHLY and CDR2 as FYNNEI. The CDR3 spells CASSERYQETQYF. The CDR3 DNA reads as TGTGCCAGCAGTGAGCGGTACCAAGAGACCCAGTACTTC.

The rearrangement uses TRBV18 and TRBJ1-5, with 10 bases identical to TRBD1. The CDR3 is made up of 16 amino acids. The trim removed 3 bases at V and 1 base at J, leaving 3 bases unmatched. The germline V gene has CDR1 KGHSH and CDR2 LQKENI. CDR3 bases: TGTGCCAGCTCACCCGGGACAGGGGTGAGCAATCAGCCCCAGCATTTT. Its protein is CASSPGTGVSNQPQHF.

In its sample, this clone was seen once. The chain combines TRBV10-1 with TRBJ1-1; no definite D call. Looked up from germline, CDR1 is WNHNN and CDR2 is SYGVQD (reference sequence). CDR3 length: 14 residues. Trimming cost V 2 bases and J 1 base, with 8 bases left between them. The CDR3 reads CASSEEASNTEAFF. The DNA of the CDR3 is TGCGCCAGCAGTGAGGAAGCCTCGAACACTGAAGCTTTCTTT.

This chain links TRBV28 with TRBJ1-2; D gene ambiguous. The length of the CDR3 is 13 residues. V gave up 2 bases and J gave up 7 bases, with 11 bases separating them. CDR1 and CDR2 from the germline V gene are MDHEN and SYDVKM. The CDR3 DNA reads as TGTGCCAGCAGTTTACGGCCAGCTAGTGGCTACACCTTC. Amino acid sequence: CASSLRPASGYTF.

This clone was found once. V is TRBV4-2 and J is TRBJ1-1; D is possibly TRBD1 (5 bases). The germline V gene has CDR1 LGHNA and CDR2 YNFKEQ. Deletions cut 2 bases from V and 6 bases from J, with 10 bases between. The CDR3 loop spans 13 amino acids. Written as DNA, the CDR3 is TGTGCCAGCAGCCAAAACGGAGGGGCTGAAGCTTTCTTT. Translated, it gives CASSQNGGAEAFF.

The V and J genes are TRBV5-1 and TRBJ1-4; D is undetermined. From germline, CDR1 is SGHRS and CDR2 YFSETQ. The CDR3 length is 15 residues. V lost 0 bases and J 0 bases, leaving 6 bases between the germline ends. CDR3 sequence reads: CASSLEPTTNEKLFF. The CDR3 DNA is TGCGCCAGCAGCTTGGAGCCAACAACTAATGAAAAACTGTTTTTT. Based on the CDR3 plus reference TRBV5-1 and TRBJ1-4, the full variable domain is KAGVTQTPRYLIKTRGQQVTLSCSPISGHRSVSWYQQTPGQGLQFLFEYFSETQRNKGNFPGRFSGRQFSNSRSEMNVSTLELGDSALYLCASSLEPTTNEKLFFGSGTQLSVL.

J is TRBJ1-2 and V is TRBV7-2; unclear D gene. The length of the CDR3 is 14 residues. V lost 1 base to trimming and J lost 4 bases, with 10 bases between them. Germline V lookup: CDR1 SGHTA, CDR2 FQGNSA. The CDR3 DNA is TGTGCCAGCAGCTTAGGGCGCACGAGCTATGGCTACACCTTC. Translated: CASSLGRTSYGYTF.

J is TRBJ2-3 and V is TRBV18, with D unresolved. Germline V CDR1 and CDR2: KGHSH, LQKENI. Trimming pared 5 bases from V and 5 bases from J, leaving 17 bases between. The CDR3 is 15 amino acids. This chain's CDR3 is CASSMRSNGLDTQYF. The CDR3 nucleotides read TGTGCCAGCTCAATGCGGTCCAATGGGCTAGATACGCAGTATTTT.

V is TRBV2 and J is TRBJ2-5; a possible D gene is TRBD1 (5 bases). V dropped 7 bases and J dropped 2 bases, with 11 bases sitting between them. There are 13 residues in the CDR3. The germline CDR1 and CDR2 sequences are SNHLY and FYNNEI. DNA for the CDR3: TGTGCCAGCATACAGGAACTACAAGAGACCCAGTACTTC. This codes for CASIQELQETQYF.

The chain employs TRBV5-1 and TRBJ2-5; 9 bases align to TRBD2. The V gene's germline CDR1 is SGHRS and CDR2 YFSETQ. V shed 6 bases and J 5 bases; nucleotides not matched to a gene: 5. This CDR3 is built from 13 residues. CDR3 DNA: TGCGCCAGCAAGCTAGCGGGGCCGGAGACCCAGTACTTC. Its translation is CASKLAGPETQYF.

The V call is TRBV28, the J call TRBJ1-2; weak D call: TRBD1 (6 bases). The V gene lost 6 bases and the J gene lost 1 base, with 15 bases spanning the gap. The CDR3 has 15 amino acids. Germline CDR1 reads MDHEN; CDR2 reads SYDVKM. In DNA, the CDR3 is TGTGCCAGCAGCACCGGGGGGCGTCTTAACTATGGCTACACCTTC. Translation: CASSTGGRLNYGYTF.

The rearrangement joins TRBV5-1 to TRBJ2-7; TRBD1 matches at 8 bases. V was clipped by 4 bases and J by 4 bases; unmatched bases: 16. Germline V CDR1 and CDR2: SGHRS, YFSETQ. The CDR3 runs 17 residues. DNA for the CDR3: TGCGCCAGCAGCCCCGGACAGGGAGGTGGTAGACTTTACGAGCAGTACTTC. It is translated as CASSPGQGGGRLYEQYF.

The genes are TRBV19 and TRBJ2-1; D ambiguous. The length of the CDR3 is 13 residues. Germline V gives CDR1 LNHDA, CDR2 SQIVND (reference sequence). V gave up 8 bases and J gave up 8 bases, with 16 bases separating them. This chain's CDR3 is CASAAWQADEQFF. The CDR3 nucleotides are TGTGCCAGTGCCGCGTGGCAGGCGGATGAGCAGTTCTTC.

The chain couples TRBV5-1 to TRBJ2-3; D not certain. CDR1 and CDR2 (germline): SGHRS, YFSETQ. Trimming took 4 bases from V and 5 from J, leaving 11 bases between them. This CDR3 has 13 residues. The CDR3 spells CASSPVGKDTQYF. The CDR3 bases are TGCGCCAGCAGCCCCGTAGGCAAAGATACGCAGTATTTT.

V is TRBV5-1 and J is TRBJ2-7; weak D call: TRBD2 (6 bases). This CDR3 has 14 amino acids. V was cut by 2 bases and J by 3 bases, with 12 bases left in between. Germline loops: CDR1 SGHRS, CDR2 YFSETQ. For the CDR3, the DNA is TGCGCCAGCAGCTTCGCGGGGCTCGACTACGAGCAGTACTTC. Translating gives CASSFAGLDYEQYF.

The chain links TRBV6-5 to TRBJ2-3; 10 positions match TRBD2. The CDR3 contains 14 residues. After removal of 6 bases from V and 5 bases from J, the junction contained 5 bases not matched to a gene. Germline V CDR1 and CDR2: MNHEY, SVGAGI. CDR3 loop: CASRPSGGVDTQYF. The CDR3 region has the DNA TGTGCCAGCAGACCTAGCGGGGGAGTAGATACGCAGTATTTT.

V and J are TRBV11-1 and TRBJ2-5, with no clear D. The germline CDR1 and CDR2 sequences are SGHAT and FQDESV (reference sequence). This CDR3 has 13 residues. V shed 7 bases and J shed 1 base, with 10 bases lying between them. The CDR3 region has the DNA TGTGCCAGCAAGGAAAGCACCCAAGAGACCCAGTACTTC. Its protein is CASKESTQETQYF.

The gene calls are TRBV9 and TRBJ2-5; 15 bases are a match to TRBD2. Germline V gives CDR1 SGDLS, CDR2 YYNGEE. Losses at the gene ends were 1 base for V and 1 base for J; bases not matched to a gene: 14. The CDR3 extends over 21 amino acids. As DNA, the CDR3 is TGTGCCAGCAGCGTACAAGGCCAGCCGGGACTAGCGGGGGGATTCCAAGAGACCCAGTACTTC. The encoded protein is CASSVQGQPGLAGGFQETQYF.

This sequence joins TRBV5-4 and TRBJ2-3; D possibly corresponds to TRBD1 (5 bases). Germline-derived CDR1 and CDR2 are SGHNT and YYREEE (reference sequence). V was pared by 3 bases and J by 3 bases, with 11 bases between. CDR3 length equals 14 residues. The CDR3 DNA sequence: TGTGCCAGCAGCTCCCCGGACAAAACAGATACGCAGTATTTT. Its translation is CASSSPDKTDTQYF.

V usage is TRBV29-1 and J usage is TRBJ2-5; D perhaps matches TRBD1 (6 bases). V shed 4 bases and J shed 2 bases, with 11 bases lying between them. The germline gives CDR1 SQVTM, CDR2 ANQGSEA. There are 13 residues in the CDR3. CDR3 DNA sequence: TGCAGCGTTGGGGGGCAAGGACAAGAGACCCAGTACTTC. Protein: CSVGGQGQETQYF.